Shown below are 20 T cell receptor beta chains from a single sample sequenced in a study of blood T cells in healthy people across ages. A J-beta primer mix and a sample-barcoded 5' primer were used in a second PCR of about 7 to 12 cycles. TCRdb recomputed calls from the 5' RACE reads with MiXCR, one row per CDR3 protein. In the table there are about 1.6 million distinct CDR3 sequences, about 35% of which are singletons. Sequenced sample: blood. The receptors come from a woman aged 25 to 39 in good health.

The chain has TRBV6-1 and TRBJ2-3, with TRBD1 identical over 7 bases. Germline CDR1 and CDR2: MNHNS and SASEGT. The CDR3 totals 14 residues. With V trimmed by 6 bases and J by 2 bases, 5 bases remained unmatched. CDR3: CASSSQGTTDTQYF. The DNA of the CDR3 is TGTGCCAGCAGCTCACAGGGGACCACAGATACGCAGTATTTT.

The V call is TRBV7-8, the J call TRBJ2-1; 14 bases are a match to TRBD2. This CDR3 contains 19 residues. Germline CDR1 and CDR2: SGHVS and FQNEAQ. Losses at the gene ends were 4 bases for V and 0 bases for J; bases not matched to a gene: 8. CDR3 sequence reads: CASSWGLAGDLSSYNEQFF. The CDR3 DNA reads TGTGCCAGCAGCTGGGGACTAGCGGGGGACCTCTCCTCCTACAATGAGCAGTTCTTC.

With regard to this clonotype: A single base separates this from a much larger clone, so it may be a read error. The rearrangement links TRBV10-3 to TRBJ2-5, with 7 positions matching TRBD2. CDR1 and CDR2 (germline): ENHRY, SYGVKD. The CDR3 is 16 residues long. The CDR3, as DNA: TGTGCCATCAGTGAGTCGGCGACTAGCCTTCAAGAGGCCCAGTACTTC. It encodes CAISESATSLQEAQYF.

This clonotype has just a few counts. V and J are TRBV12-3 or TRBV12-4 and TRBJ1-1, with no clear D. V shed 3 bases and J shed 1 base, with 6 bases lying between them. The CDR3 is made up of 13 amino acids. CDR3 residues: CASSFWENTEAFF. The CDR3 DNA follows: TGTGCCAGCAGTTTTTGGGAGAACACTGAAGCTTTCTTT.

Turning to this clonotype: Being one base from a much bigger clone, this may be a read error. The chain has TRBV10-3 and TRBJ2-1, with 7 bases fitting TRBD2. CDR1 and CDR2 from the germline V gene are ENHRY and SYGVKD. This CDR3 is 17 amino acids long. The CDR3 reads CTISGVLGTTIYNEQFF. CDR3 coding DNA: TGTACCATCAGTGGAGTCCTCGGGACTACAATATACAATGAGCAGTTCTTC.

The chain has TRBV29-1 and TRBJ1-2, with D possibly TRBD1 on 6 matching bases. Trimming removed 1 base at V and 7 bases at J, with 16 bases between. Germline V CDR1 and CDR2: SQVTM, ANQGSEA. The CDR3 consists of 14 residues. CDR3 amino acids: CSVEACRGSGGYTF. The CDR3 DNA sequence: TGCAGCGTTGAAGCCTGCAGGGGATCGGGTGGCTACACCTTC.

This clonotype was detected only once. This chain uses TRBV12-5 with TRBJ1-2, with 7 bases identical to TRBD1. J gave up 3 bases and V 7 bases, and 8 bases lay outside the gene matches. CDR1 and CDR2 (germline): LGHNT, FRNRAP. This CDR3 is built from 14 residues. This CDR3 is CASASGQADYGYTF. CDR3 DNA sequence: TGTGCTAGTGCCTCCGGACAGGCTGACTATGGCTACACCTTC.

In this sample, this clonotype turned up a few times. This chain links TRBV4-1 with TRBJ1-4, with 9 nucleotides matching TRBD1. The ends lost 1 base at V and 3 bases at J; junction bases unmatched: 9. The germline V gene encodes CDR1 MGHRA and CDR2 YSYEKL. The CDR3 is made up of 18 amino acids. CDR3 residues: CASSQVGQGKTANEKLFF. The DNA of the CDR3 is TGCGCCAGCAGCCAAGTCGGACAGGGGAAGACGGCTAATGAAAAACTGTTTTTT.

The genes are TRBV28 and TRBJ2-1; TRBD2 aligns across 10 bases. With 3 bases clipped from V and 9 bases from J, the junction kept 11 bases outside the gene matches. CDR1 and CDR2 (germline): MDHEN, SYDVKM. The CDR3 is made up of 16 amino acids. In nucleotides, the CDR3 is TGTGCCAGCAGTTTCCTCCTAGCGGGAGTAAGCAGTGAGCAGTTCTTC. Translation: CASSFLLAGVSSEQFF.

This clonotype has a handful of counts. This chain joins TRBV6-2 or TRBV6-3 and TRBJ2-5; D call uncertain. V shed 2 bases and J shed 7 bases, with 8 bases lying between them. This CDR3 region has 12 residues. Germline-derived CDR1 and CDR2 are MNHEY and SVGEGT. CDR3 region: CASSYVPSTQYF. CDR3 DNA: TGTGCCAGCAGTTACGTTCCTTCGACCCAGTACTTC.

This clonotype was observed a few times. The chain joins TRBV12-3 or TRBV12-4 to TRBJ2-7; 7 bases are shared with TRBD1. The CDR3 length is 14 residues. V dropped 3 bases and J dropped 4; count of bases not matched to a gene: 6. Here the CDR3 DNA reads TGTGCCAGCAGTTTTGACAGGGTAGGGTACGAGCAGTACTTC. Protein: CASSFDRVGYEQYF.

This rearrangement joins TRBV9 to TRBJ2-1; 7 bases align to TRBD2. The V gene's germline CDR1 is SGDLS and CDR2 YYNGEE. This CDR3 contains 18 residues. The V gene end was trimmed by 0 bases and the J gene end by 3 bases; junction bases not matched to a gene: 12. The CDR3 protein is CASSVDLTPGEGYNEQFF. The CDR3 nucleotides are TGTGCCAGCAGCGTAGACCTGACCCCGGGGGAGGGCTACAATGAGCAGTTCTTC.

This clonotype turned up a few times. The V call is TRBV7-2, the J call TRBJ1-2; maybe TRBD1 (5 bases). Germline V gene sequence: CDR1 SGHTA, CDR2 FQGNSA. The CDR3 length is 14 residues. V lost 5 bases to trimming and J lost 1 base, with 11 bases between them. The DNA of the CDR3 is TGTGCCAGCAGCCGGGGGAATATTAACTATGGCTACACCTTC. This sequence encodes CASSRGNINYGYTF. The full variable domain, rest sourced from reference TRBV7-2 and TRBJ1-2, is GAGVSQSPSNKVTEKGKDVELRCDPISGHTALYWYRQSLGQGLEFLIYFQGNSAPDKSGLPSDRFSAERTGGSVSTLTIQRTQQEDSAVYLCASSRGNINYGYTFGSGTRLTVV.

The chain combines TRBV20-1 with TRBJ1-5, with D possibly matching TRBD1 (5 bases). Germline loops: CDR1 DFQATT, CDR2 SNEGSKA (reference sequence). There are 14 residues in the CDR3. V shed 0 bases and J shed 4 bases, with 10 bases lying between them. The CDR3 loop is CSARDWGRNQPQHF. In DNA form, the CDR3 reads TGCAGTGCTAGAGATTGGGGCCGTAATCAGCCCCAGCATTTT.

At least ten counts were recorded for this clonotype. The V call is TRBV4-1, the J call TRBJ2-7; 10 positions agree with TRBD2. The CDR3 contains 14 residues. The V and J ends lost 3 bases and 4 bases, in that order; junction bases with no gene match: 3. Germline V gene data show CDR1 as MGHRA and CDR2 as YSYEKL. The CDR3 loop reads CASSQGTSAYEQYF. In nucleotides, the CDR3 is TGCGCCAGCAGCCAGGGGACTAGCGCGTACGAGCAGTACTTC.

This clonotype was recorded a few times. The CDR3, as DNA: TGTGCCAGCAGCGCCGAGAAAAGTGAGCAGTACTTC. Translated: CASSAEKSEQYF. The V call is TRBV6-1, the J call TRBJ2-5; no definite D call. The germline V gene has CDR1 MNHNS and CDR2 SASEGT. This CDR3 has 12 residues. The V and J ends lost 6 bases and 11 bases respectively, with 16 bases between them.

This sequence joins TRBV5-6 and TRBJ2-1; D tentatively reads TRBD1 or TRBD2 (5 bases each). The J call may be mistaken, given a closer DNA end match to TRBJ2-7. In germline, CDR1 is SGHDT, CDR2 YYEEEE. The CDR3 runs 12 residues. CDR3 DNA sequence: TGTGCCAGCAGTTGGGGGTGGAATGAGCAGTACTTC. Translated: CASSWGWNEQYF.

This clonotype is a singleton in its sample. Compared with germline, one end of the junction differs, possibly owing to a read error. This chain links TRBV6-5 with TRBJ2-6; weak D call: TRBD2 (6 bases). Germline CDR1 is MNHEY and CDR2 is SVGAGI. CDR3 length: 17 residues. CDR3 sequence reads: CASSYGMGGSGANVLTF. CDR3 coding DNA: TGCGCCAGCAGTTACGGTATGGGGGGCTCTGGGGCCAACGTCCTGACTTTC.

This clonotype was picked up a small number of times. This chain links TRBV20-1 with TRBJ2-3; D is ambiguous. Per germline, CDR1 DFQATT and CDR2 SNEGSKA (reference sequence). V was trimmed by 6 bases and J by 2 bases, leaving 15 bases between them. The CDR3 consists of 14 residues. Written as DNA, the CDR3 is TGCAGTGCCCTGCCGGGCGCCTCCACAGATACGCAGTATTTT. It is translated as CSALPGASTDTQYF.

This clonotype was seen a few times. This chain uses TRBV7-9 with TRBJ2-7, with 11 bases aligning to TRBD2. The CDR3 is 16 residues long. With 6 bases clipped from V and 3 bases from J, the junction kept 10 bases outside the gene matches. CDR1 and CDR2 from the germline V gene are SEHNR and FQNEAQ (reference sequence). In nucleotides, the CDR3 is TGTGCCAGCAGTTCTCTAGCGGGAGGAGGTAGCTACGAGCAGTACTTC. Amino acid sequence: CASSSLAGGGSYEQYF.